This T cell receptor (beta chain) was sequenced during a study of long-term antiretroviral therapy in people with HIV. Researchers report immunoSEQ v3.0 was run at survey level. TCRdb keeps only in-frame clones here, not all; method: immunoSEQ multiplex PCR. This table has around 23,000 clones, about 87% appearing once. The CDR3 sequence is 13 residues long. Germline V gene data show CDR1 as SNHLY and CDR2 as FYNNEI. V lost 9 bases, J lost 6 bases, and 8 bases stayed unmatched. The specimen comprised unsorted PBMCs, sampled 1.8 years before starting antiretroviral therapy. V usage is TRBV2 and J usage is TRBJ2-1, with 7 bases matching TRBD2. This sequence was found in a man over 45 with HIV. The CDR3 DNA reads TGTGCCAGAGATGAGCGGGAAGGCAATGAGCAGTTCTTC. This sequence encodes CARDEREGNEQFF.